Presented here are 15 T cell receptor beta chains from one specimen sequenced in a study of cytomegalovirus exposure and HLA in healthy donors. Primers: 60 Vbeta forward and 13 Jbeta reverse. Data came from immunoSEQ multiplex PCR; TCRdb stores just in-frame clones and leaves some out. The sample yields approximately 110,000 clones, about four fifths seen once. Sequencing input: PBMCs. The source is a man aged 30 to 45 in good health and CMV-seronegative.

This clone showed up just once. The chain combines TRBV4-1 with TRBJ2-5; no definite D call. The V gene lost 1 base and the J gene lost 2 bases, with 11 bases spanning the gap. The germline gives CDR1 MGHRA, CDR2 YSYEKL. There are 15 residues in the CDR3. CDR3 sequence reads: CASSQVLGSQETQYF. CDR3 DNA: TGCGCCAGCAGCCAAGTTTTGGGCAGTCAAGAGACCCAGTACTTC.

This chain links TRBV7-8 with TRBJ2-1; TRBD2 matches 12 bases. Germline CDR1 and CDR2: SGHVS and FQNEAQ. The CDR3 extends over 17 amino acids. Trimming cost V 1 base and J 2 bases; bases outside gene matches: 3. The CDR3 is CASSLELAGGPYNEQFF. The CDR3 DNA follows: TGTGCCAGCAGCTTAGAACTAGCGGGAGGACCCTACAATGAGCAGTTCTTC.

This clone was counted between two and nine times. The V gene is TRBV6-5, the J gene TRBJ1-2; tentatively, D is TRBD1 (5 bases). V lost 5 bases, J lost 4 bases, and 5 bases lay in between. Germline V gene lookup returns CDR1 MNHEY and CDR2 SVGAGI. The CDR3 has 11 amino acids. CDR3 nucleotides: TGTGCCAGCAGTGACAGCTATGGCTACACCTTC. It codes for CASSDSYGYTF.

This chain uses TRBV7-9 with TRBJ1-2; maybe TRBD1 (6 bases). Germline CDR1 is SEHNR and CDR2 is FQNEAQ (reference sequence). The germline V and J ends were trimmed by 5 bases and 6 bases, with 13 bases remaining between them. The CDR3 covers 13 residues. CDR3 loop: CASSADRTDGYTF. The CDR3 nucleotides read TGTGCCAGCAGCGCTGACAGGACCGATGGCTACACCTTC.

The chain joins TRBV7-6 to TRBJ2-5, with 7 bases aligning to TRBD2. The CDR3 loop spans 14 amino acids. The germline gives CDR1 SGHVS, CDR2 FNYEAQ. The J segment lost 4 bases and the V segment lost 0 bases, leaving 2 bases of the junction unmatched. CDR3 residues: CASSLAGEGETQYF. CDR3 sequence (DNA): TGTGCCAGCAGCTTAGCTGGGGAGGGAGAGACCCAGTACTTC. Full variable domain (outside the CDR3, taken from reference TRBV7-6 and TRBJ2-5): GAGVSQSPRYKVTKRGQDVALRCDPISGHVSLYWYRQALGQGPEFLTYFNYEAQQDKSGLPNDRFSAERPEGSISTLTIQRTEQRDSAMYRCASSLAGEGETQYFGPGTRLLVL.

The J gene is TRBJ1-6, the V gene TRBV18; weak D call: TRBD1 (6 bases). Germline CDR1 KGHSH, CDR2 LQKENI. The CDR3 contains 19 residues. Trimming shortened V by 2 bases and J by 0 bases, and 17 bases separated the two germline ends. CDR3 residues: CASSPNRDNPGSYNSPLHF. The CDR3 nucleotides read TGTGCCAGCTCACCAAACAGGGACAACCCCGGCTCCTATAATTCACCCCTCCACTTT.

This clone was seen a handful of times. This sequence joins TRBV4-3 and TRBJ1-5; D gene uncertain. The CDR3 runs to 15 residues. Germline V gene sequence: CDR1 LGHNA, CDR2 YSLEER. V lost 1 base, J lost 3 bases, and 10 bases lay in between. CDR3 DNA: TGCGCCAGCAGCCAAGGACCCGGGAACAATCAGCCCCAGCATTTT. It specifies CASSQGPGNNQPQHF.

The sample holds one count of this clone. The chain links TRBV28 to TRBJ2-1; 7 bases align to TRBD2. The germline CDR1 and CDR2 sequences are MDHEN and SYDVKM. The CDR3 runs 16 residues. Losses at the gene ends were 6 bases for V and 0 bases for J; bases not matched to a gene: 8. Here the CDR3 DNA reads TGTGCCAGCAGCCGATCGCGCGGGAGCTCCTACAATGAGCAGTTCTTC. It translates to CASSRSRGSSYNEQFF.

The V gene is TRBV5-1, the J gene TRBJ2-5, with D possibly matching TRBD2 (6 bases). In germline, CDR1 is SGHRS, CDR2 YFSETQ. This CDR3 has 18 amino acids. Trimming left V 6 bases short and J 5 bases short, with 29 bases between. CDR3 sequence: CASTSSRLLALGIETQYF. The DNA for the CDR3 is TGCGCCAGCACCTCGAGCCGTCTACTAGCCCTTGGGATCGAGACCCAGTACTTC.

DNA of the CDR3: TGTGCCAGCAGCTTAGATAATTATTCACGGGAACCGTTCTTC. Translated: CASSLDNYSREPFF. The chain is built from TRBV11-2 and TRBJ2-1, with TRBD2 as a possible D gene (5 bases). The V and J ends lost 0 bases and 15 bases respectively, with 18 bases between them. The CDR3 has 14 amino acids. CDR1 is SGHAT and CDR2 is FQNNGV in the germline V gene.

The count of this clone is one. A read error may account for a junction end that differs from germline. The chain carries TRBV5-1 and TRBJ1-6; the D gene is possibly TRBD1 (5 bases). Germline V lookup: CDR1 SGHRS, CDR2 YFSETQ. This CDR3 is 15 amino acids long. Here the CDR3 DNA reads TGCGCCAGCAGCTTCGGGGGACCCCCCAATTCACCCTTCCACTTT. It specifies CASSFGGPPNSPFHF.

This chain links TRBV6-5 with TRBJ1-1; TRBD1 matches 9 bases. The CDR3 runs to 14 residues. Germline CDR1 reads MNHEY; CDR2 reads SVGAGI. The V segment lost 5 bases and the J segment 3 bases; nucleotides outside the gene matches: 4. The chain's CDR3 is CASSRRDRDTEAFF. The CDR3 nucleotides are TGTGCCAGCAGTCGTCGGGACAGGGACACTGAAGCTTTCTTT.

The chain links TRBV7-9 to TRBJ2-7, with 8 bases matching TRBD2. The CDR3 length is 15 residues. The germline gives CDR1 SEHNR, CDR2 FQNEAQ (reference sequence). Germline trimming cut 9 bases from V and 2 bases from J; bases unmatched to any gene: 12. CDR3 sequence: CASGGGVAGPYEQYF. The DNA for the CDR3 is TGTGCCAGTGGGGGCGGGGTAGCGGGACCCTACGAGCAGTACTTC.

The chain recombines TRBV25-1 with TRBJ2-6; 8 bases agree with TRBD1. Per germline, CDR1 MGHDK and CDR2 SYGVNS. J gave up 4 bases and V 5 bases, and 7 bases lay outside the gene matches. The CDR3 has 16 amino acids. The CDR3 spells CASSQTGVWGANVLTF. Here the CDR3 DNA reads TGTGCCAGCAGTCAGACAGGGGTGTGGGGGGCCAACGTCCTGACTTTC.

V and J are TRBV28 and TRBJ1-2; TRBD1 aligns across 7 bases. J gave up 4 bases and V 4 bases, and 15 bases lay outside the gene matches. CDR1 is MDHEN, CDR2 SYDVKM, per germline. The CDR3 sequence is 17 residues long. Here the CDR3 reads CASSSSYRGPNGYGYTF. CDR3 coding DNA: TGTGCCAGCAGTTCCTCCTACAGGGGTCCCAACGGCTATGGCTACACCTTC.